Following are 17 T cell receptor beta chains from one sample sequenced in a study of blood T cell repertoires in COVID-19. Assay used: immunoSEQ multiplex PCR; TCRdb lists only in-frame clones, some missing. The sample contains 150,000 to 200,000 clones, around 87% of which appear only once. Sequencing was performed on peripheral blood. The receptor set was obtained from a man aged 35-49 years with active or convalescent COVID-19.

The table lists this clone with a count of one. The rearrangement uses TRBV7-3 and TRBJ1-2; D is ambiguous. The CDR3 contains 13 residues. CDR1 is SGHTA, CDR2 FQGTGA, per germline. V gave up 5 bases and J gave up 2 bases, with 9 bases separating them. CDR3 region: CASSRGANYGYTF. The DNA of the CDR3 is TGTGCCAGCAGCCGGGGTGCAAACTATGGCTACACCTTC.

CDR3 coding DNA: TGTGCCAGCACCCCCTATGAAAGCTCCTACAATGAGCAGTTCTTC. Its translation: CASTPYESSYNEQFF. The V and J genes are TRBV6-5 and TRBJ2-1; D gene unclear. The CDR3 length is 15 residues. Germline CDR1 MNHEY, CDR2 SVGAGI. Trimming took off 7 bases at V and 0 bases at J, with 13 bases between the two ends.

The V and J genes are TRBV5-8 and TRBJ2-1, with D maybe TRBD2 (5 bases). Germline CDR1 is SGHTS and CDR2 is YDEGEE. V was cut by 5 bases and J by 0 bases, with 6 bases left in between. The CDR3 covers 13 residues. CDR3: CASRGSSYNEQFF. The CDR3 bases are TGTGCCAGCAGGGGGAGCTCCTACAATGAGCAGTTCTTC.

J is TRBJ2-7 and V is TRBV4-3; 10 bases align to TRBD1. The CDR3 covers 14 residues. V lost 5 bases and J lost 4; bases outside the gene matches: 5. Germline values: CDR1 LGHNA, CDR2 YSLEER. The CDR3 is CASSATGGAYEQYF. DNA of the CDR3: TGCGCCAGCAGCGCGACAGGGGGCGCGTACGAGCAGTACTTC.

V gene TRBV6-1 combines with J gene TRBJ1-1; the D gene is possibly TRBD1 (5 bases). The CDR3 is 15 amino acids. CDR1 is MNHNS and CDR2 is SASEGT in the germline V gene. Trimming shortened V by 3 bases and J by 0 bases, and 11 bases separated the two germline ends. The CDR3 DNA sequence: TGTGCCAGCAGTGACCCCCGGGGGTTGAACACTGAAGCTTTCTTT. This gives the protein CASSDPRGLNTEAFF.

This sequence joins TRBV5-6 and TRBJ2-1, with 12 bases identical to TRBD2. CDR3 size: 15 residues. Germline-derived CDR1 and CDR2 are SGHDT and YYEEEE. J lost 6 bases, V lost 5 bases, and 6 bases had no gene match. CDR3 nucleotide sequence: TGTGCCAGCAGTCCCACTAGCGGGGGGATCAATGAGCAGTTCTTC. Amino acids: CASSPTSGGINEQFF. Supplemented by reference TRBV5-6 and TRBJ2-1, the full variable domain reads DAGVTQSPTHLIKTRGQQVTLRCSPKSGHDTVSWYQQALGQGPQFIFQYYEEEERQRGNFPDRFSGHQFPNYSSELNVNALLLGDSALYLCASSPTSGGINEQFFGPGTRLTVL.

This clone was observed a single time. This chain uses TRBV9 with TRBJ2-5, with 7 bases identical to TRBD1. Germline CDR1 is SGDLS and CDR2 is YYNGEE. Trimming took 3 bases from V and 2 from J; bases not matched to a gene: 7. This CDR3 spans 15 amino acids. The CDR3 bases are TGTGCCAGCAGCGGAAGGCCGGGACAGCAAGAGACCCAGTACTTC. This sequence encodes CASSGRPGQQETQYF.

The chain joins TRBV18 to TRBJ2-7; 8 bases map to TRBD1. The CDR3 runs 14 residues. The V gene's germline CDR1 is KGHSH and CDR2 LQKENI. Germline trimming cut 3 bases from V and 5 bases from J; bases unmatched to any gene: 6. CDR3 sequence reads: CASSPSGGENEQYF. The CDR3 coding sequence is TGTGCCAGCTCACCTTCAGGGGGCGAAAACGAGCAGTACTTC.

This CDR3 is CASSEEGGDNQPQHF. The CDR3 nucleotides are TGTGCCAGCAGTGAAGAGGGAGGAGACAATCAGCCCCAGCATTTT. The rearrangement joins TRBV6-1 to TRBJ1-5; D is uncertain. The CDR3 consists of 15 residues. Germline V gene sequence: CDR1 MNHNS, CDR2 SASEGT. Trimming removed 1 base at V and 3 bases at J, with 10 bases between.

CDR3 in amino acids: CASSLEASGGALPYNEQFF. The CDR3 coding sequence is TGTGCCAGCAGCTTAGAGGCTAGCGGGGGGGCCTTGCCCTACAATGAGCAGTTCTTC. The V call is TRBV7-2, the J call TRBJ2-1, with TRBD2 matching 12 bases. The junction had 9 bases not matched to a gene; V was cut back by 1 base and J by 2 bases. This CDR3 has 19 amino acids. Germline V gene lookup returns CDR1 SGHTA and CDR2 FQGNSA.

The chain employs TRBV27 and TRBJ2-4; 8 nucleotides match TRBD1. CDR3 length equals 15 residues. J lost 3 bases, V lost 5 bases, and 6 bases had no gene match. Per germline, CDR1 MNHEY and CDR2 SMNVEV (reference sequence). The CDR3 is CASSDGRGLKNIQYF. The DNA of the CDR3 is TGTGCCAGCAGTGATGGCAGGGGGCTCAAAAACATTCAGTACTTC.

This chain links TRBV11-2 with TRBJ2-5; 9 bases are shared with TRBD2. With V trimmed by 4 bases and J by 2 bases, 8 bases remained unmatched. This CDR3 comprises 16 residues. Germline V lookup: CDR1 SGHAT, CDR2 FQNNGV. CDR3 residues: CASSSYSGGPQETQYF. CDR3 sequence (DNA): TGTGCCAGCAGCTCCTATAGCGGGGGTCCTCAAGAGACCCAGTACTTC.

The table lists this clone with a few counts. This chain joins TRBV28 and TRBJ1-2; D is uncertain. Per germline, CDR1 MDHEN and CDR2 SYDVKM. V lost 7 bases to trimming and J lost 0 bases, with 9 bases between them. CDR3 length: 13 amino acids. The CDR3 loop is CASIHPANYGYTF. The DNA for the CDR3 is TGTGCCAGCATCCATCCAGCTAACTATGGCTACACCTTC.

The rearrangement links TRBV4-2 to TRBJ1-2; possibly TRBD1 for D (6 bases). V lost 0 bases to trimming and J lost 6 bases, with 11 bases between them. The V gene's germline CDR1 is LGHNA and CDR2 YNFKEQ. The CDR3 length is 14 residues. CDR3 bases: TGTGCCAGCAGCCAAGAACGCGGGGGGCATGGCTACACCTTC. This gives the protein CASSQERGGHGYTF.

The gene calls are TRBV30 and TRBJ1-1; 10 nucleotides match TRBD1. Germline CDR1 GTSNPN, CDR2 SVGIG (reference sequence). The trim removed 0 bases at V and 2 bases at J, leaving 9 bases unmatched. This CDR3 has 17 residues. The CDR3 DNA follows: TGTGCCTGGAGTGTAATTGCCGGGACAGGGGCCAACACTGAAGCTTTCTTT. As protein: CAWSVIAGTGANTEAFF. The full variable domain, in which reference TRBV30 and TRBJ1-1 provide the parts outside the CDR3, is SQTIHQWPATLVQPVGSPLSLECTVEGTSNPNLYWYRQAAGRGLQLLFYSVGIGQISSEVPQNLSASRPQDRQFILSSKKLLLSDSGFYLCAWSVIAGTGANTEAFFGQGTRLTVV.

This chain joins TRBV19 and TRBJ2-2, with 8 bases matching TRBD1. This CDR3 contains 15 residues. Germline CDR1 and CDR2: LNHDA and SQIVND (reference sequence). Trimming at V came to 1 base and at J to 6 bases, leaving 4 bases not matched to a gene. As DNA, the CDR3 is TGTGCCAGTAGTATAGCAGCGACAGGGGCCGGGGAGCTGTTTTTT. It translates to CASSIAATGAGELFF.

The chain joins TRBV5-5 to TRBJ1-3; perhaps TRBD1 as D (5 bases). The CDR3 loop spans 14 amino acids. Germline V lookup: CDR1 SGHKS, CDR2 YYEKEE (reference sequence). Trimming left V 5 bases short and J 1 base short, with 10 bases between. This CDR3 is CASSPWTSGNTIYF. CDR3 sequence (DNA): TGTGCCAGCAGTCCGTGGACATCTGGAAACACCATATATTTT.